The T cell receptor (beta chain) described here comes from a study of blood T cell repertoires in COVID-19. Sequenced by immunoSEQ multiplex PCR; TCRdb stores in-frame clones only, minus some. The sample yields approximately 100,000 clones, more than 85% seen once. The CDR3 length is 17 residues. With 0 bases removed from V and 5 bases from J, the gap between germline ends came to 18 bases. CDR1 and CDR2 (germline): SGHKS, YYEKEE (reference sequence). The chain joins TRBV5-5 to TRBJ1-5; D is perhaps TRBD1 (5 bases). This clonotype originated in a human donor with acute or convalescent COVID-19. The donor label of this sample is uncertain. The material sequenced was peripheral blood. CDR3 bases: TGTGCCAGCAGCTTGGAGGACACATACACTAAATATCAGCCCCAGCATTTT. Translating gives CASSLEDTYTKYQPQHF.